The rows below give T cell receptor beta chains drawn from one sample of a study of blood T cell repertoires in COVID-19. Repertoires were generated with immunoSEQ multiplex PCR, while TCRdb's copy carries only in-frame clones and drops some. The sample contains about half a million clones, more than 85% of which appear only once. The sample comprised PBMCs or T cells enriched from blood (not recorded which). Receptors originate from a woman in her sixties who had recovered from COVID-19. Each CDR3 is given with its conserved first and last residue. Each record gives: J gene, clone size, V gene, D gene, CDR3 protein, CDR3 DNA. A D gene is named only where the DNA matches it firmly. Not every row has a clone size; where given, it reads once, few, many or a size class.

J gene: TRBJ1-3; clone size: .; V gene: TRBV18; D gene: .; CDR3 protein: CASSPFEGAGNTIYF; CDR3 DNA: TGTGCCAGCTCACCGTTCGAGGGAGCGGGAAACACCATATATTTT
J gene: TRBJ2-5; clone size: few; V gene: TRBV12-3/TRBV12-4; D gene: TRBD1; CDR3 protein: CASGQGGGTQYF; CDR3 DNA: TGTGCCAGCGGACAGGGTGGAGGGACCCAGTACTTC
J gene: TRBJ2-3; clone size: .; V gene: TRBV6-4; D gene: .; CDR3 protein: CASSKIAAPTDTQYF; CDR3 DNA: TGTGCCAGCAGTAAAATAGCAGCTCCCACAGATACGCAGTATTTT
J gene: TRBJ1-3; clone size: .; V gene: TRBV6-1; D gene: .; CDR3 protein: CASSESGLSGNTIYF; CDR3 DNA: TGTGCCAGCAGTGAAAGCGGACTCTCTGGAAACACCATATATTTT
J gene: TRBJ1-6; clone size: .; V gene: TRBV3-1/TRBV3-2; D gene: TRBD1; CDR3 protein: CASSQWQGAYNSPLHF; CDR3 DNA: TGTGCCAGCAGCCAGTGGCAGGGGGCTTATAATTCACCCCTCCACTTT
J gene: TRBJ2-1; clone size: .; V gene: TRBV5-1; D gene: TRBD1; CDR3 protein: CASSLTPQGSYNEQFF; CDR3 DNA: TGCGCCAGCAGCTTAACTCCACAGGGGTCCTACAATGAGCAGTTCTTC
J gene: TRBJ2-7; clone size: .; V gene: TRBV29-1; D gene: .; CDR3 protein: CSVEAGPYEQYF; CDR3 DNA: TGCAGCGTTGAAGCAGGTCCCTACGAGCAGTACTTC
J gene: TRBJ2-3; clone size: .; V gene: TRBV2; D gene: TRBD2; CDR3 protein: CASRIRLAVKADTQYF; CDR3 DNA: TGTGCCAGCAGGATACGTCTAGCGGTTAAGGCGGATACGCAGTATTTT
J gene: TRBJ2-5; clone size: once; V gene: TRBV7-8; D gene: TRBD2; CDR3 protein: CASSARLARETQYF; CDR3 DNA: TGTGCCAGCAGCGCGAGACTAGCGCGAGAGACCCAGTACTTC
J gene: TRBJ1-2; clone size: .; V gene: TRBV3-1/TRBV3-2; D gene: .; CDR3 protein: CASSQGAGSYGYTF; CDR3 DNA: TGTGCCAGCAGCCAAGGAGCAGGATCCTATGGCTACACCTTC
J gene: TRBJ1-2; clone size: .; V gene: TRBV28; D gene: TRBD1; CDR3 protein: CASSLTGQGRGKRDTNYGYTF; CDR3 DNA: TGTGCCAGCAGTTTAACGGGACAGGGTAGGGGCAAACGGGATACTAACTATGGCTACACCTTC
J gene: TRBJ1-4; clone size: .; V gene: TRBV18; D gene: TRBD1; CDR3 protein: CASSQEGGATNEKLFF; CDR3 DNA: TGTGCCAGCTCACAAGAAGGGGGCGCAACTAATGAAAAACTGTTTTTT
J gene: TRBJ2-2; clone size: .; V gene: TRBV5-1; D gene: .; CDR3 protein: CASSLVQGTGELFF; CDR3 DNA: TGCGCCAGCAGCTTGGTCCAGGGGACCGGGGAGCTGTTTTTT
J gene: TRBJ1-6; clone size: .; V gene: TRBV5-1; D gene: .; CDR3 protein: CASSPEGVSSPLHF; CDR3 DNA: TGCGCCAGCAGCCCCGAGGGGGTAAGCTCACCCCTCCACTTT
J gene: TRBJ1-1; clone size: once; V gene: TRBV3-1/TRBV3-2; D gene: .; CDR3 protein: CASSLTGFEAFF; CDR3 DNA: TGTGCCAGCAGCCTTACAGGGTTTGAAGCTTTCTTT
J gene: TRBJ2-5; clone size: .; V gene: TRBV29-1; D gene: TRBD2; CDR3 protein: CSVHSGGLGETQYF; CDR3 DNA: TGCAGCGTCCACAGCGGGGGCCTCGGAGAGACCCAGTACTTC
J gene: TRBJ1-4; clone size: .; V gene: TRBV10-3; D gene: .; CDR3 protein: CAISADSLGEKLFF; CDR3 DNA: TGTGCCATCAGCGCCGACAGCCTTGGTGAAAAACTGTTTTTT
J gene: TRBJ1-2; clone size: .; V gene: TRBV2; D gene: .; CDR3 protein: CASRYGTLDGYTF; CDR3 DNA: TGTGCCAGCAGGTACGGGACACTGGATGGCTACACCTTC
J gene: TRBJ2-5; clone size: .; V gene: TRBV14; D gene: TRBD2; CDR3 protein: CASSQGGGALQYF; CDR3 DNA: TGTGCCAGCAGCCAAGGGGGAGGGGCTCTCCAGTACTTC
J gene: TRBJ2-5; clone size: .; V gene: TRBV2; D gene: TRBD2; CDR3 protein: CASRKGAGGYQETQYF; CDR3 DNA: TGTGCCAGCAGAAAAGGGGCGGGGGGATACCAAGAGACCCAGTACTTC
J gene: TRBJ1-2; clone size: once; V gene: TRBV19; D gene: .; CDR3 protein: CASSLTREGYGYTF; CDR3 DNA: TGTGCCAGTAGTCTGACGAGGGAGGGCTATGGCTACACCTTC
J gene: TRBJ2-1; clone size: .; V gene: TRBV29-1; D gene: .; CDR3 protein: CSVVRGSPHEQFF; CDR3 DNA: TGCAGCGTTGTTCGGGGGAGTCCACATGAGCAGTTCTTC
J gene: TRBJ1-6; clone size: .; V gene: TRBV2; D gene: .; CDR3 protein: CASSTQGGSNNSPLHF; CDR3 DNA: TGTGCCAGCAGCACACAGGGAGGGAGCAATAATTCACCCCTCCACTTT
J gene: TRBJ2-2; clone size: once; V gene: TRBV5-1; D gene: .; CDR3 protein: CASSLEEIMNTGELFF; CDR3 DNA: TGCGCCAGCAGCTTGGAAGAGATAATGAACACCGGGGAGCTGTTTTTT
J gene: TRBJ1-1; clone size: .; V gene: TRBV5-1; D gene: .; CDR3 protein: CASSVEQQNTEAFF; CDR3 DNA: TGCGCCAGCAGCGTTGAACAACAGAACACTGAAGCTTTCTTT
J gene: TRBJ1-2; clone size: once; V gene: TRBV12-3/TRBV12-4; D gene: .; CDR3 protein: CASSLSAGLGYTF; CDR3 DNA: TGTGCCAGCAGTCTTTCCGCAGGGCTTGGCTACACCTTC
J gene: TRBJ1-2; clone size: .; V gene: TRBV7-2; D gene: .; CDR3 protein: CASSGGPGVGYGYTF; CDR3 DNA: TGTGCCAGCAGCGGGGGTCCAGGGGTAGGCTATGGCTACACCTTC
J gene: TRBJ2-2; clone size: .; V gene: TRBV5-1; D gene: TRBD1; CDR3 protein: CASSSRGLNTGELFF; CDR3 DNA: TGCGCCAGCAGCTCCAGGGGGCTGAACACCGGGGAGCTGTTTTTT
J gene: TRBJ2-6; clone size: .; V gene: TRBV14; D gene: TRBD1; CDR3 protein: CASSRGQGNSGANVLTF; CDR3 DNA: TGTGCCAGCAGCCGGGGACAGGGAAACTCTGGGGCCAACGTCCTGACTTTC
J gene: TRBJ2-2; clone size: .; V gene: TRBV7-6; D gene: .; CDR3 protein: CASSLAALNTGELFF; CDR3 DNA: TGTGCCAGCAGCTTAGCAGCGTTGAACACCGGGGAGCTGTTTTTT
J gene: TRBJ1-1; clone size: .; V gene: TRBV2; D gene: .; CDR3 protein: CASSEDVGGNTEAFF; CDR3 DNA: TGTGCCAGCAGTGAAGATGTCGGGGGGAACACTGAAGCTTTCTTT
J gene: TRBJ2-1; clone size: .; V gene: TRBV6-5; D gene: .; CDR3 protein: CASSYLDREGNEQFF; CDR3 DNA: TGTGCCAGCAGTTACCTGGACAGGGAGGGCAATGAGCAGTTCTTC
J gene: TRBJ2-7; clone size: .; V gene: TRBV7-9; D gene: .; CDR3 protein: CASSSDYFGYEQYF; CDR3 DNA: TGTGCCAGCAGCTCGGACTACTTCGGCTACGAGCAGTACTTC
J gene: TRBJ2-1; clone size: .; V gene: TRBV18; D gene: TRBD2; CDR3 protein: CASSPSTSGSYNEQFF; CDR3 DNA: TGTGCCAGCTCACCTTCGACTAGCGGGTCCTACAATGAGCAGTTCTTC
J gene: TRBJ2-5; clone size: .; V gene: TRBV5-5; D gene: TRBD1; CDR3 protein: CASSYGGTGGQETQYF; CDR3 DNA: TGTGCCAGCAGCTACGGAGGGACAGGGGGCCAAGAGACCCAGTACTTC
J gene: TRBJ2-3; clone size: .; V gene: TRBV5-1; D gene: .; CDR3 protein: CASSPGGPADTQYF; CDR3 DNA: TGCGCCAGCAGCCCCGGGGGGCCCGCAGATACGCAGTATTTT
J gene: TRBJ1-1; clone size: .; V gene: TRBV4-1; D gene: .; CDR3 protein: CASSPWAEGDTEAFF; CDR3 DNA: TGCGCCAGCAGCCCATGGGCCGAGGGAGACACTGAAGCTTTCTTT
J gene: TRBJ2-7; clone size: .; V gene: TRBV3-1/TRBV3-2; D gene: .; CDR3 protein: CASSLSSRGAFHEQYF; CDR3 DNA: TGTGCCAGCAGCCTTAGTAGTCGGGGGGCGTTCCACGAGCAGTACTTC
J gene: TRBJ2-1; clone size: .; V gene: TRBV15; D gene: .; CDR3 protein: CATSRLGRLTVSYNEQFF; CDR3 DNA: TGTGCCACCAGCAGACTCGGCCGCTTAACAGTCTCCTACAATGAGCAGTTCTTC
J gene: TRBJ1-5; clone size: .; V gene: TRBV6-5; D gene: .; CDR3 protein: CASSYSGHRANQPQHF; CDR3 DNA: TGTGCCAGCAGTTACTCGGGGCACAGGGCTAATCAGCCCCAGCATTTT
J gene: TRBJ1-6; clone size: .; V gene: TRBV4-1; D gene: .; CDR3 protein: CASSQRGITGMDSPLHF; CDR3 DNA: TGCGCCAGCAGCCAACGAGGGATTACGGGCATGGATTCACCCCTCCACTTT
J gene: TRBJ1-6; clone size: .; V gene: TRBV5-1; D gene: TRBD1; CDR3 protein: CASSQGQPNSPLHF; CDR3 DNA: TGCGCCAGCAGCCAGGGACAGCCAAATTCACCCCTCCACTTT
J gene: TRBJ2-1; clone size: .; V gene: TRBV12-5; D gene: TRBD2; CDR3 protein: CASGQGTSGGGRQFF; CDR3 DNA: TGTGCTAGTGGTCAAGGGACTAGCGGGGGGGGTCGGCAGTTCTTC
J gene: TRBJ2-1; clone size: .; V gene: TRBV19; D gene: .; CDR3 protein: CASSSGDLSSYNEQFF; CDR3 DNA: TGTGCCAGTAGTAGCGGGGATCTTAGCTCCTACAATGAGCAGTTCTTC